The sequence of this T cell receptor (beta chain) was determined in a study of PD-1 blockade in classical Hodgkin lymphoma. Looked up from germline, CDR1 is SGHRS and CDR2 is YFSETQ. The CDR3 length is 16 residues. Losses at the gene ends were 3 bases for V and 1 base for J; bases not matched to a gene: 3. Relapses following autologous stem cell transplantation were seen in all patients, with brentuximab vedotin exposure varying. Findings and limits, study-wide: At baseline, newly diagnosed patients reportedly showed less TCR diversity than healthy donors.

A remark on this clone: What it binds is unknown.

Data came from immunoSEQ multiplex PCR; TCRdb stores just in-frame clones and leaves some out. The table has 55,000 to 80,000 clones, around 89% seen once. The source of this sequence is a human donor with classical Hodgkin lymphoma. The chain carries TRBV5-1 and TRBJ2-3; 12 positions agree with TRBD2. This specimen consisted of peripheral blood mononuclear cells (PBMCs), obtained at baseline. The CDR3 loop is CASSSSSGGGTDTQYF. In nucleotides, the CDR3 is TGCGCCAGCAGCTCTTCTAGCGGGGGGGGCACAGATACGCAGTATTTT.